This TCR beta chain emerged from a study of Graves' ophthalmopathy and Graves' hyperthyroidism. Overall study: Ahead of any treatment, peripheral blood was obtained at the initial diagnosis.

CDR1 and CDR2 (germline): SQVTM, ANQGSEA. This CDR3 region has 10 residues. The V gene end was trimmed by 4 bases and the J gene end by 12 bases; junction bases not matched to a gene: 2. There are many counts of this clonotype. For repertoire sequencing, the TCR beta CDR3 regions were amplified from RNA transcripts. A first-round RT-PCR used HTBI primers, followed by a second-round multiplex PCR. From the multiplex PCR reads, TCRdb called clonotypes with MiXCR, one entry per CDR3 protein. The repertoire holds 200,000 to 250,000 distinct CDR3 sequences, with 45% to 55% as singletons. Exclusion covered patients with other autoimmune diseases or uncontrolled infections (as well as pregnancy or lactation).

The TCR sequence derives from an adult man with Graves' ophthalmopathy. Sequencing was done on a sample of peripheral blood. V gene TRBV29-1 combines with J gene TRBJ1-1; 10 nucleotides match TRBD1. The CDR3 region is CSVGTGGSFF. The CDR3 nucleotides read TGCAGCGTTGGGACAGGGGGGTCTTTCTTT.